This T cell receptor beta chain was recorded in a study of blood T cell repertoires in COVID-19. Clones were sequenced by immunoSEQ multiplex PCR, and TCRdb holds only the in-frame ones, with some missing. Among under 250,000 clones, 82% were seen once, and the ten largest hold about 3.7%. The study drew participants aged about 18 to 89 years from 20 to 30 US areas. Membership in each cohort depended on participant-reported clinical history. This receptor was taken from a woman aged 60-75 years who had recovered from COVID-19. The specimen sequenced was PBMCs or T cells enriched from blood (not recorded which).

The CDR3: CASSLQTSGGYNEQFF. Here the CDR3 DNA reads TGTGCCAGCAGCTTACAGACTAGCGGGGGATACAATGAGCAGTTCTTC. The chain links TRBV7-3 to TRBJ2-1, with 12 nucleotides matching TRBD2. Germline V lookup: CDR1 SGHTA, CDR2 FQGTGA. Losses at the gene ends were 2 bases for V and 4 bases for J; bases not matched to a gene: 3. The CDR3 length is 16 residues.